This TCR beta chain was sequenced in a study of early stage breast cancer tumors listed by TCRdb under 2017. Background on the whole study: Of the roughly 15 invasive breast tumors, 12 to 13 were found to be estrogen receptor-positive, progesterone receptor-positive and HER2-negative. Of the roughly twelve ER+/PR+/HER2- tumors, eight were classified as invasive ductal carcinomas and four as invasive lobular carcinomas. The average read coverage per sample was roughly 10-fold. The samples as a whole yielded some 2,700,000 detected templates, corresponding to roughly 1 million unique clonotypes.

A note on this clone: This receptor's antigen is unknown. Base qualities are not at hand, and no much larger clone is one base apart.

Broader findings and caveats from the paper: Chain pairing and functional markers such as CD4, CD8 and FOXP3 were not captured by bulk genomic DNA sequencing of unsorted cells. Compared with adjacent normal breast tissue, tumors had higher clonality and roughly 2.4-fold greater T cell density. Repertoires from blood resembled normal breast more closely than tumor, and using blood as a reference for each tissue separated tumor from normal in 14 of 16 patients. Enriched TCRB sequences shared across patients were mostly commonly generated sequences, unlikely to play an important role in the tumor microenvironment. Because the cohort was small, analysis by tumor subtype was not possible.

Each sample was amplified as two independent genomic DNA replicates: approximately 550 ng for blood and roughly 1.5 ug for tumor or normal breast. Following the manufacturer's instructions, the ImmunoSeq Intro kit was used to carry out TCRB sequencing on genomic DNA. Multiplex PCR was run for 30 to 35 cycles using proprietary primers and spike-in control sequences for absolute quantification. An 87-bp fragment spanning the CDR3 and flanking V and J genes was sequenced with single-end 150-bp reads. Seven samples, each with two replicates, were multiplexed per lane of an Illumina MiSeq using version 3.0 chemistry. In the authors' own workflow: The vendor's proprietary pipeline processed the raw data and merged both replicates into a single result for each sample. Productive rearrangements sharing the V-gene family, CDR3 amino acid sequence and J-gene segment were defined as clonotypes. Clonality was computed as 1 minus the normalized Shannon entropy (Pielou evenness) of TCRB abundances. To estimate T cell density, the total number of templates was divided by the number of input cells, which was inferred from the amount of DNA input. Recon was used with default parameters to estimate total repertoire diversity and clonality. A clonotype was considered tumor-enriched if its abundance in tumor exceeded 0.1% and was at least 32-fold higher than its abundance in normal breast. TCRdb holds this immuneACCESS table with in-frame rearrangements only. Some clones are missing; in checked studies, unresolved V genes explain under half, and the rest has no known cause. V and J calls and clone size are copied from that table; D and trimming were computed from the DNA. The sample data list about 19,000 clones, and around 88% of these were observed just once. The biggest ten clones account for over 1.5% of the sample.

The study profiled bulk TCR beta-chain repertoires in matched peripheral blood, tumor and adjacent normal breast tissue taken from more than 15 patients with early-stage breast cancer. Before surgery, whole blood (roughly 5-10 mL) was collected into EDTA tubes and processed within 2 hours. Ficoll-Paque centrifugation in SepMate-50 tubes was used to isolate peripheral blood mononuclear cells. PBMCs were cryopreserved in roughly 90% FBS with roughly 10% DMSO in aliquots of roughly 1.8 to 4 million cells and stored in liquid nitrogen. Genomic DNA was extracted with the Qiagen AllPrep DNA/RNA Mini kit. Source material: blood. The sequence was collected from a person aged 70 to 85 with breast cancer.

The bases read TGTGCCAGCAGCTTGGGTTCTGGGACAGCTGTTCAAGATACGCAGTATTTT. Its translation reads: CASSLGSGTAVQDTQYF. This chain joins TRBV5-6 to TRBJ2-3, with 7 bases aligning to TRBD1. The CDR3 holds 17 amino acids from the cysteine to the phenylalanine. The DNA shown is the 51-base CDR3, in frame from base 1. Unmatched junction bases come to 12, with V trimmed by 0 bases and J by 5 bases. From the germline V gene, CDR1 is SGHDT and CDR2 is YYEEEE.